This T cell receptor (beta chain) was found in a study of regulatory T cells in long-lasting Graves disease. Trimming pared 4 bases from V and 8 bases from J, leaving 11 bases between. CDR1 and CDR2 (germline): SEHNR, FQNEAQ (reference sequence). There are 12 residues in the CDR3. Investigators prepared the TCR beta libraries by applying iRepertoire HTBI primers and Arm-PCR of CDR3 regions. TCRdb reanalysed the multiplex PCR reads using MiXCR and keeps one entry per CDR3 protein. Of 650,000 to 850,000 distinct CDR3 sequences in the sample, 30% are singletons; the top ten hold around 40%. Time point noted: persistent/refractory GD, antithyroid drugs over 5 years with positive TRAb. Extracted PBMC RNA gave rise to the TCR library. An endocrinology unit in Xi'an, China, supplied the patients.

This rearrangement joins TRBV7-9 to TRBJ1-1; no clear D gene. This sequence was found in a female donor with Graves disease. Material: peripheral blood mononuclear cells (PBMCs), obtained when the disease was refractory, from a patient treated with antithyroid drugs. CDR3 DNA sequence: TGTGCCAGCAGCTCGAAGAGCCGGGAAGCTTTCTTT. This codes for CASSSKSREAFF.